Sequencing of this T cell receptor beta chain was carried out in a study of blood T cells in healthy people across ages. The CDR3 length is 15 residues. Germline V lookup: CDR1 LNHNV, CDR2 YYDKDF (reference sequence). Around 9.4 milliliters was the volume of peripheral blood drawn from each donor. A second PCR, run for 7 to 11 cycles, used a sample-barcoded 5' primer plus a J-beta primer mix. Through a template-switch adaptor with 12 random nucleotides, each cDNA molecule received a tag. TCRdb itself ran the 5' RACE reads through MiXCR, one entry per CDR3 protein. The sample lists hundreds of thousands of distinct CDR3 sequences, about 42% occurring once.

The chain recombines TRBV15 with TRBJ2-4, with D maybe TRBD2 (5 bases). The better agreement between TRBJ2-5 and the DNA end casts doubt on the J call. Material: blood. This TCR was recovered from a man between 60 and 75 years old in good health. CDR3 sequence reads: CATSRGGGVEKTQYF. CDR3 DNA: TGTGCCACCAGCAGAGGAGGAGGAGTTGAAAAGACCCAGTACTTC.